These 20 T cell receptor beta chains originate from one sample sequenced in a study of blood T cell repertoires in COVID-19 (dated by TCRdb to the early 2020s). The method behind the library was the immunoSEQ multiplex PCR assay. Imported from immuneACCESS, the table was reduced by TCRdb to in-frame sequences with V and J called. These copies leave out some clones; in studies compared against another copy, an unresolved V gene accounts for under half, and the cause of the remainder is not known. In all, the sample holds 400,000 or so clones, and around nine tenths of those were seen once. The ten largest clones capture around 1.5% of the sample. The sample was peripheral blood. These receptors all stem from a woman in her 40s with COVID-19, enrolled during active disease.

J is TRBJ1-5 and V is TRBV19, with D possibly being TRBD1 (5 bases). This CDR3 spans 15 amino acids. Germline V lookup: CDR1 LNHDA, CDR2 SQIVND (reference sequence). V was clipped by 3 bases and J by 5 bases, with 14 bases between them. The CDR3 bases are TGTGCCAGTAGTATGAGAGGCCAGGGTGATCAGCCCCAGCATTTT. This sequence encodes CASSMRGQGDQPQHF.

The chain couples TRBV7-8 to TRBJ1-4, with TRBD1 as a possible D gene (5 bases). With 0 bases removed from V and 4 bases from J, the gap between germline ends came to 12 bases. The CDR3 contains 16 residues. The germline V gene has CDR1 SGHVS and CDR2 FQNEAQ. The DNA of the CDR3 is TGTGCCAGCAGCTTAGCCGGGCAGGGCATTAATGAAAAACTGTTTTTT. It specifies CASSLAGQGINEKLFF.

The rearrangement uses TRBV4-3 and TRBJ1-1; TRBD1 matches at 7 bases. V trimming: 0 bases; J trimming: 5 bases; junction bases outside the gene matches: 6. The CDR3 has 15 amino acids. Germline CDR1 LGHNA, CDR2 YSLEER. The CDR3 nucleotides read TGCGCCAGCAGCCAAGAGGGGCCAGGGGGGACTGAAGCTTTCTTT. It encodes CASSQEGPGGTEAFF.

The J gene is TRBJ2-1, the V gene TRBV5-1; the D is unclear. The CDR3 spans 13 residues. Germline values: CDR1 SGHRS, CDR2 YFSETQ. Trimming cost V 0 bases and J 10 bases, with 11 bases left between them. Written as DNA, the CDR3 is TGCGCCAGCAGCTTGGACCCATCCAGGGAGCAGTTCTTC. Translated: CASSLDPSREQFF.

This clone was recorded only once. The gene calls are TRBV7-2 and TRBJ1-6; the D gene is possibly TRBD1 (5 bases). Trimming cost V 2 bases and J 4 bases, with 12 bases left between them. The CDR3 sequence is 16 residues long. In germline, CDR1 is SGHTA, CDR2 FQGNSA. The CDR3 reads CASSLKGQIYNSPLHF. The CDR3 DNA reads as TGTGCCAGCAGCTTAAAGGGGCAGATTTATAATTCACCCCTCCACTTT.

The DNA for the CDR3 is TGTGCCAGCAGCCCCCTTTATGGCTACACCTTC. It yields the protein CASSPLYGYTF. The V call is TRBV5-8, the J call TRBJ1-2; no clear D. V shed 4 bases and J shed 5 bases, with 6 bases lying between them. The CDR3 totals 11 residues. CDR1 and CDR2 (germline): SGHTS, YDEGEE.

The sample holds one count of this clone. V usage is TRBV7-9 and J usage is TRBJ1-1; D is unclear. The ends were cut back, 8 bases at V and 9 bases at J, with 19 bases in the middle. The CDR3 runs to 13 residues. Germline CDR1 and CDR2: SEHNR and FQNEAQ (reference sequence). The CDR3 sequence: CASLSRSSTKAFF. The CDR3 DNA reads TGTGCCAGCCTAAGCAGGTCCAGCACAAAAGCTTTCTTT.

This rearrangement joins TRBV4-3 to TRBJ2-7, with D maybe TRBD1 (5 bases). The germline V and J ends were trimmed by 0 bases and 3 bases, with 12 bases remaining between them. This CDR3 has 15 residues. Germline CDR1 is LGHNA and CDR2 is YSLEER. As DNA, the CDR3 is TGCGCCAGCAGCCAAGATCACGGACACTTCTACGAGCAGTACTTC. Its protein product is CASSQDHGHFYEQYF.

The gene calls are TRBV11-3 and TRBJ1-2; 7 nucleotides agree with TRBD1. This CDR3 comprises 13 residues. V lost 5 bases, J lost 7 bases, and 7 bases stayed unmatched. Germline V lookup: CDR1 SGHNT, CDR2 YENEEA. The CDR3 nucleotides read TGTGCCAGCAGCGGATACAGGGGAGCTGGCTACACCTTC. Translated: CASSGYRGAGYTF.

In this sample, this clone turned up once. V is TRBV9 and J is TRBJ1-4; 10 positions match TRBD1. V was pared by 4 bases and J by 10 bases, with 4 bases of the junction left unmatched. This CDR3 contains 13 residues. Germline V gene sequence: CDR1 SGDLS, CDR2 YYNGEE. This CDR3 reads CASSLRQGAKLFF. The DNA of the CDR3 is TGTGCCAGCAGCCTTCGACAGGGGGCAAAACTGTTTTTT.

This clone was counted a few times. The rearrangement joins TRBV6-2 or TRBV6-3 to TRBJ2-3; 9 nucleotides agree with TRBD2. CDR1 and CDR2 (germline): MNHEY, SVGEGT. The ends lost 6 bases at V and 0 bases at J; junction bases unmatched: 4. The CDR3 runs to 15 residues. The CDR3 region is CASSRLAVSTDTQYF. CDR3 bases: TGTGCCAGCAGCCGACTAGCGGTGAGCACAGATACGCAGTATTTT.

The CDR3 here is CASSLAGTGANQPQHF. Written as DNA, the CDR3 is TGTGCCAGCAGCTTAGCGGGGACAGGGGCGAATCAGCCCCAGCATTTT. The chain carries TRBV7-2 and TRBJ1-5; TRBD1 agrees at 10 bases. Trimming took 0 bases from V and 4 from J; bases not matched to a gene: 3. Germline assignment: CDR1 SGHTA and CDR2 FQGNSA. This CDR3 has 16 amino acids.

The chain uses TRBV6-2 or TRBV6-3 and TRBJ1-1; no definite D call. V lost 0 bases and J lost 1, with 12 bases in between. The CDR3 is made up of 16 amino acids. Germline-derived CDR1 and CDR2 are MNHEY and SVGEGT. CDR3 bases: TGTGCCAGCAGTTACTCGACCGGAGGAGGGAACACTGAAGCTTTCTTT. This translates into CASSYSTGGGNTEAFF.

The V call is TRBV3-1 (or the pseudogene TRBV3-2), the J call TRBJ2-1; D not certain. Between the trimmed V and J ends, which lost 6 bases and 3 bases, there was a span of 15 bases. The CDR3 is made up of 15 amino acids. Germline CDR1 LGHDT, CDR2 YNNKEL (reference sequence). CDR3 sequence: CASSQPPHYYNEQFF. The CDR3 region has the DNA TGTGCCAGCAGTCAACCCCCTCACTACTACAATGAGCAGTTCTTC.

The chain employs TRBV27 and TRBJ2-2; the D is unclear. V was trimmed by 3 bases and J by 1 base, leaving 9 bases between them. CDR1 is MNHEY and CDR2 is SMNVEV in the germline V gene (reference sequence). This CDR3 comprises 15 residues. CDR3 residues: CASSLFARNTGELFF. The CDR3 DNA reads as TGTGCCAGCAGTTTGTTTGCTAGGAACACCGGGGAGCTGTTTTTT.

The J gene is TRBJ1-2, the V gene TRBV28; D remains ambiguous. This CDR3 is built from 14 residues. V lost 7 bases and J 4 bases, leaving 16 bases between the germline ends. Per the germline V gene, CDR1 is MDHEN and CDR2 is SYDVKM. The DNA for the CDR3 is TGTGCCAGCACCCCCGGGAAGGGCTCCTATGGCTACACCTTC. This encodes CASTPGKGSYGYTF.

The chain carries TRBV5-1 and TRBJ2-3; no reliable D call. The CDR3 contains 13 residues. Trimming cost V 0 bases and J 2 bases, with 4 bases left between them. From germline, CDR1 is SGHRS and CDR2 YFSETQ. CDR3 residues: CASSLGNTDTQYF. The CDR3 DNA is TGCGCCAGCAGCTTGGGTAACACAGATACGCAGTATTTT.

The V call is TRBV27, the J call TRBJ2-5; D perhaps matches TRBD1 (5 bases). CDR3 size: 14 residues. V gave up 4 bases and J gave up 7 bases, with 16 bases separating them. Germline CDR1 is MNHEY and CDR2 is SMNVEV (reference sequence). The CDR3 is CASSSPAGSGTQYF. For the CDR3, the DNA is TGTGCCAGCAGTTCCCCCGCAGGGTCGGGGACCCAGTACTTC.

This chain uses TRBV7-8 with TRBJ1-1, with D possibly being TRBD1 (5 bases). This CDR3 is built from 15 residues. V shed 5 bases and J shed 1 base, with 14 bases lying between them. Looked up from germline, CDR1 is SGHVS and CDR2 is FQNEAQ. CDR3 amino acids: CASSVSGGTNTEAFF. The CDR3 DNA reads as TGTGCCAGCAGCGTTAGCGGGGGGACGAACACTGAAGCTTTCTTT.

This clone has just one count. The chain carries TRBV7-3 and TRBJ2-2; D is possibly TRBD2 (7 bases). Germline lookup yields CDR1 SGHTA and CDR2 FQGTGA. The V end was cut by 4 bases, the J end by 7 bases, with 16 bases between. This CDR3 spans 15 amino acids. The CDR3 sequence: CASSYTPGGHGELFF. In DNA, the CDR3 is TGTGCCAGCAGCTACACCCCGGGGGGCCACGGGGAGCTGTTTTTT.